Listed below are T cell receptor beta chains from one sample, sequenced in a study of identical twins. TCRdb reanalysed the 5' RACE reads using MiXCR and keeps one entry per CDR3 protein. In the table there are around 1.7 million distinct CDR3 sequences, about 32% of which are singletons. The sequencing input was cord blood. All receptors derive from a newborn girl in good health. CDR3s include the opening cysteine and the closing phenylalanine or tryptophan. Fields, in order: CDR3 protein, CDR3 DNA, J gene, clone size, D gene, V gene. A D gene is named only where the DNA matches it firmly. Size values are once, few and many counts, or a class for expanded clones, and some rows have none.

CDR3: CASSVAGFTDTQYF; DNA: TGTGCCAGCAGCGTAGCGGGCTTCACAGATACGCAGTATTTT; J: TRBJ2-3; size: many; D: .; V: TRBV9
CDR3: CSATTSGGSGTQYF; DNA: TGCAGTGCTACCACTAGCGGGGGGTCGGGTACGCAGTATTTT; J: TRBJ2-3; size: few; D: TRBD2; V: TRBV20-1
CDR3: CASSYEWVTEAFF; DNA: TGTGCCAGCAGTTACGAGTGGGTCACTGAAGCTTTCTTT; J: TRBJ1-1; size: few; D: .; V: TRBV6-5
CDR3: CASSFGDRTNSPLHF; DNA: TGTGCCAGCAGCTTCGGCGACAGGACAAATTCACCCCTCCACTTT; J: TRBJ1-6; size: .; D: .; V: TRBV7-9
CDR3: CSARETGGDEQFF; DNA: TGCAGTGCTAGAGAGACGGGGGGAGATGAGCAGTTCTTC; J: TRBJ2-1; size: .; D: TRBD2; V: TRBV20-1
CDR3: CSASLRGAYNEQFF; DNA: TGCAGTGCTAGTCTGAGGGGGGCCTACAATGAGCAGTTCTTC; J: TRBJ2-1; size: few; D: .; V: TRBV20-1
CDR3: CASSSGGSGGYEQYF; DNA: TGTGCCAGCAGCTCCGGAGGTTCAGGAGGCTACGAGCAGTACTTC; J: TRBJ2-7; size: few; D: .; V: TRBV5-4
CDR3: CASSHYSDTHGDTQYF; DNA: TGTGCCAGCAGTCACTATAGCGATACGCATGGGGATACGCAGTATTTT; J: TRBJ2-3; size: .; D: .; V: TRBV4-2
CDR3: CASSVGQGEQYF; DNA: TGTGCCAGCAGCGTTGGACAGGGCGAGCAGTACTTC; J: TRBJ2-7; size: many; D: TRBD1; V: TRBV5-1
CDR3: CASSEADGGVLTDTQYF; DNA: TGTGCCAGCAGTGAAGCCGACGGGGGGGTACTCACAGATACGCAGTATTTT; J: TRBJ2-3; size: once; D: TRBD2; V: TRBV6-1
CDR3: CASSPTGLITYEQYF; DNA: TGCGCCAGCAGCCCGACAGGGCTGATTACCTACGAGCAGTACTTC; J: TRBJ2-7; size: many; D: TRBD1; V: TRBV4-1
CDR3: CATSETGFQPQHF; DNA: TGTGCCACCAGCGAGACAGGGTTTCAGCCCCAGCATTTT; J: TRBJ1-5; size: .; D: TRBD1; V: TRBV24-1
CDR3: CASSLDEKVGYTF; DNA: TGTGCCAGCAGCTTAGATGAGAAAGTTGGCTACACCTTC; J: TRBJ1-2; size: .; D: .; V: TRBV11-2
CDR3: CASKGQGPSTDTQYF; DNA: TGCGCCAGCAAGGGACAGGGGCCAAGCACAGATACGCAGTATTTT; J: TRBJ2-3; size: few; D: TRBD1; V: TRBV5-1
CDR3: CSVGARDEQYF; DNA: TGCAGCGTTGGGGCCCGAGACGAGCAGTACTTC; J: TRBJ2-7; size: few; D: .; V: TRBV29-1
CDR3: CASSLADRDDSPLHF; DNA: TGTGCCAGCAGTTTAGCGGACAGGGATGATTCACCCCTCCACTTT; J: TRBJ1-6; size: .; D: TRBD1; V: TRBV12-3/TRBV12-4
CDR3: CASSLFGGQETQFF; DNA: TGCGCCAGCAGCTTGTTCGGGGGGCAAGAGACCCAGTTCTTC; J: TRBJ2-1; size: .; D: .; V: TRBV5-1
CDR3: CASSQASAGELFF; DNA: TGTGCCAGCAGCCAGGCGAGTGCCGGGGAGCTGTTTTTT; J: TRBJ2-2; size: .; D: .; V: TRBV9
CDR3: CVAGVSYEQYF; DNA: TGTGTCGCCGGGGTTTCCTACGAGCAGTACTTC; J: TRBJ2-7; size: .; D: .; V: TRBV28
CDR3: CSVQIGGGYNEQYF; DNA: TGCAGTGTACAGATTGGTGGGGGCTACAATGAGCAGTACTTC; J: TRBJ2-7; size: .; D: .; V: TRBV20-1
CDR3: CASRLGQGMYEQYF; DNA: TGTGCCAGCAGATTAGGACAGGGAATGTACGAGCAGTACTTC; J: TRBJ2-7; size: .; D: TRBD1; V: TRBV11-2
CDR3: CATAGTGGNEKLFF; DNA: TGTGCCACCGCCGGCACAGGGGGGAATGAAAAACTGTTTTTT; J: TRBJ1-4; size: few; D: TRBD1; V: TRBV10-3
CDR3: CASSFGGGGSYEQYF; DNA: TGTGCCAGCAGTTTCGGCGGGGGGGGGTCCTACGAGCAGTACTTC; J: TRBJ2-7; size: few; D: TRBD2; V: TRBV27
CDR3: CASSPTGDPTYEQYF; DNA: TGTGCCAGCAGCCCAACAGGGGATCCCACCTACGAGCAGTACTTC; J: TRBJ2-7; size: .; D: TRBD1; V: TRBV5-4
CDR3: CASSSPRSGGSSYNEQFF; DNA: TGTGCCAGCAGCTCCCCCCGTAGCGGGGGAAGCTCCTACAATGAGCAGTTCTTC; J: TRBJ2-1; size: few; D: TRBD2; V: TRBV7-2
CDR3: CASSLIGGTSYNEQYF; DNA: TGCGCCAGCAGCTTAATCGGGGGGACCTCCTACAATGAGCAGTACTTC; J: TRBJ2-7; size: .; D: TRBD2; V: TRBV5-1
CDR3: CATNRDSSTDTQYF; DNA: TGTGCCACCAACCGGGACAGTTCCACAGATACGCAGTATTTT; J: TRBJ2-3; size: few; D: TRBD1; V: TRBV2
CDR3: CASSVGENYGYTF; DNA: TGTGCCAGCAGCGTAGGGGAGAACTATGGCTACACCTTC; J: TRBJ1-2; size: many; D: .; V: TRBV9
CDR3: CASSLYLRRTEAFF; DNA: TGTGCCAGCAGTTTATACCTCCGTCGCACTGAAGCTTTCTTT; J: TRBJ1-1; size: few; D: .; V: TRBV28
CDR3: CSVQGGWNTEAFF; DNA: TGCAGCGTTCAAGGGGGGTGGAACACTGAAGCTTTCTTT; J: TRBJ1-1; size: .; D: .; V: TRBV29-1
CDR3: CASSQDLGRGHGYTF; DNA: TGCGCCAGCAGCCAAGATCTCGGCAGGGGGCATGGCTACACCTTC; J: TRBJ1-2; size: few; D: TRBD1; V: TRBV4-1
CDR3: CASSLAPDDTDTRYF; DNA: TGTGCCAGCAGCTTAGCCCCGGACGACACAGATACGCGGTATTTT; J: TRBJ2-3; size: .; D: .; V: TRBV7-7
CDR3: CSAPPVAGPYNEQYF; DNA: TGCAGTGCCCCGCCCGTGGCAGGGCCCTACAATGAGCAGTACTTC; J: TRBJ2-7; size: .; D: .; V: TRBV20-1
CDR3: CASSPPRLEAPYNEQFF; DNA: TGTGCCAGCAGTCCCCCCCGTCTCGAGGCCCCTTACAATGAGCAGTTCTTC; J: TRBJ2-1; size: .; D: .; V: TRBV28
CDR3: CASSPPRKREINNEQFF; DNA: TGTGCCAGCAGTCCCCCTCGTAAGCGGGAGATTAATAATGAGCAGTTCTTC; J: TRBJ2-1; size: .; D: TRBD2; V: TRBV27
CDR3: CSARGPRSTDTQYF; DNA: TGCAGTGCTAGGGGGCCACGATCCACAGATACGCAGTATTTT; J: TRBJ2-3; size: few; D: .; V: TRBV20-1
CDR3: CASSLGSGWPQHF; DNA: TGTGCCAGCAGCCTTGGCTCCGGCTGGCCCCAGCATTTT; J: TRBJ1-5; size: few; D: .; V: TRBV27
CDR3: CASSPGQARDTQYF; DNA: TGTGCCAGCAGCCCCGGACAGGCGAGGGATACGCAGTATTTT; J: TRBJ2-3; size: .; D: TRBD1; V: TRBV2
CDR3: CSARGTGGFQETQYF; DNA: TGCAGTGCTAGAGGCACAGGGGGCTTCCAAGAGACCCAGTACTTC; J: TRBJ2-5; size: .; D: TRBD1; V: TRBV20-1
CDR3: CATSDSRVGQPQHF; DNA: TGTGCCACCAGTGATTCCCGGGTTGGGCAGCCCCAGCATTTT; J: TRBJ1-5; size: .; D: .; V: TRBV24-1
CDR3: CASKRGGIPDTQYF; DNA: TGTGCCAGCAAACGCGGGGGGATCCCAGATACGCAGTATTTT; J: TRBJ2-3; size: .; D: TRBD2; V: TRBV27
CDR3: CASRLGGGANEKLFF; DNA: TGCGCCAGCAGACTCGGTGGGGGCGCTAATGAAAAACTGTTTTTT; J: TRBJ1-4; size: few; D: .; V: TRBV5-1
CDR3: CASSRGDRVYNEQYF; DNA: TGTGCCAGCAGCAGGGGGGACAGGGTCTACAATGAGCAGTACTTC; J: TRBJ2-5; size: .; D: .; V: TRBV21-1
CDR3: CATSDQGTSGSYEQYF; DNA: TGTGCCACCAGTGATCAGGGGACTAGCGGGTCCTACGAGCAGTACTTC; J: TRBJ2-7; size: .; D: TRBD2; V: TRBV24-1
CDR3: CASSLGTSVREQFF; DNA: TGTGCCAGCTCACTCGGGACTAGCGTTCGGGAGCAGTTCTTC; J: TRBJ2-1; size: few; D: TRBD2; V: TRBV18
CDR3: CASSPARGSYTYEQYF; DNA: TGTGCCAGCAGCCCTGCGAGGGGCAGCTATACCTACGAGCAGTACTTC; J: TRBJ2-7; size: .; D: .; V: TRBV7-6
CDR3: CASSELGAQPQHF; DNA: TGCGCCAGCAGTGAATTAGGCGCTCAGCCCCAGCATTTT; J: TRBJ1-5; size: .; D: .; V: TRBV10-1
CDR3: CAISLGDVSDTQYF; DNA: TGTGCCATCAGCTTGGGAGACGTGTCAGACACGCAGTATTTT; J: TRBJ2-3; size: .; D: .; V: TRBV5-6